Presented here are 28 T cell receptor beta chains from one specimen sequenced in a study of T cells expressing NK-cell markers. TCRdb re-called the 5' RACE reads; one entry per CDR3 protein, DNA not given. This sample's clone table lists 400,000 to 500,000 distinct CDR3 sequences. Source material: blood T cells: a sorted CD56 or NKG2C T cell subset, CD4+ or CD8+ T cells, or bulk PBMC T cells (not recorded which). All receptors come from a woman aged 18 to 69 in good health.

The V call is TRBV4-2, the J call TRBJ2-2; TCRdb returns TRBD2, unconfirmable since there is no DNA. Germline CDR1 and CDR2: LGHNA and YNFKEQ. The CDR3 length is 16 residues. CDR3 protein: CASSQDASWNTGELFF.

This chain uses TRBV12-3 or TRBV12-4 with TRBJ2-7; TCRdb returns TRBD1, unconfirmable since there is no DNA. The CDR3 runs to 13 residues. The CDR3 here is CASSLGRDYEQYF.

V is TRBV27 and J is TRBJ2-1; checking the TCRdb D call of TRBD2 is not possible without DNA. The CDR3 has 14 residues. CDR1 is MNHEY and CDR2 is SMNVEV in the germline V gene (reference sequence). The CDR3 here is CASSFGLAHNEQFF.

The gene calls are TRBV7-6 and TRBJ2-1; TCRdb's D call of TRBD1 is untestable without DNA. The CDR3 covers 16 residues. Germline assignment: CDR1 SGHVS and CDR2 FNYEAQ. The chain's CDR3 is CASSPGGSHSYNEQFF.

The chain links TRBV20-1 to TRBJ2-7. From germline, CDR1 is DFQATT and CDR2 SNEGSKA (reference sequence). This CDR3 spans 11 amino acids. The CDR3 spells CSAYHSYEQYF.

This chain uses TRBV20-1 with TRBJ1-1; TCRdb lists TRBD1, though no DNA is available to test this call. The CDR3 loop spans 12 amino acids. Germline CDR1 and CDR2: DFQATT and SNEGSKA (reference sequence). CDR3 region: CSASPGQVEAFF.

The rearrangement links TRBV18 to TRBJ2-7. Germline values: CDR1 KGHSH, CDR2 LQKENI. The CDR3 extends over 13 amino acids. CDR3 residues: CASSPGVLYEQYF.

The chain recombines TRBV7-8 with TRBJ2-2; TCRdb returns TRBD2, unconfirmable since there is no DNA. The germline gives CDR1 SGHVS, CDR2 FQNEAQ. CDR3 length equals 19 residues. The CDR3 loop reads CASSTGAIAGGPGTGELFF. The full variable domain, in which reference TRBV7-8 and TRBJ2-2 provide the parts outside the CDR3, is GAGVSQSPRYKVAKRGQDVALRCDPISGHVSLFWYQQALGQGPEFLTYFQNEAQLDKSGLPSDRFFAERPEGSVSTLKIQRTQQEDSAVYLCASSTGAIAGGPGTGELFFGEGSRLTVL.

The rearrangement links TRBV9 to TRBJ2-1; there is no DNA to check the TCRdb D call of TRBD2. This CDR3 comprises 19 residues. The germline V gene encodes CDR1 SGDLS and CDR2 YYNGEE. This chain's CDR3 is CASSVVERGAPSSYNEQFF.

This rearrangement joins TRBV15 to TRBJ2-1; the D gene TCRdb calls, TRBD1, cannot be checked with no DNA. There are 15 residues in the CDR3. CDR1 is LNHNV, CDR2 YYDKDF, per germline (reference sequence). The CDR3 is CATSRDLWDTNEQFF.

The chain links TRBV20-1 to TRBJ1-4; TCRdb returns TRBD1, unconfirmable since there is no DNA. The CDR3 totals 16 residues. CDR1 and CDR2 (germline): DFQATT, SNEGSKA (reference sequence). The CDR3 sequence: CSARDLAGDRGEKLFF.

V gene TRBV20-1 combines with J gene TRBJ2-1; no DNA is available, so the TRBD2 call from TCRdb remains unchecked. Germline V lookup: CDR1 DFQATT, CDR2 SNEGSKA (reference sequence). This CDR3 region has 15 residues. This CDR3 is CSATSGSGRLGEQFF.

The J gene is TRBJ2-2, the V gene TRBV20-1; TCRdb calls TRBD2, which cannot be checked without DNA. The CDR3 is 15 amino acids. Germline V gene sequence: CDR1 DFQATT, CDR2 SNEGSKA (reference sequence). The CDR3 spells CSAPYRTANTGELFF.

The V gene is TRBV7-2, the J gene TRBJ1-1; TCRdb outputs TRBD1, but without DNA this stays unchecked. This CDR3 spans 15 amino acids. Germline V gene sequence: CDR1 SGHTA, CDR2 FQGNSA. CDR3 amino acids: CASSRRRTENTEAFF.

This chain connects TRBV24-1 to TRBJ2-3; TCRdb indicates TRBD1, and absent DNA this call remains unverified. This CDR3 region has 15 residues. The germline V gene encodes CDR1 KGHDR and CDR2 SFDVKD. The CDR3 sequence: CATSSGGGRADTQYF.

The rearrangement links TRBV4-3 to TRBJ2-3; TCRdb's D call, TRBD1, is unchecked because there is no DNA. Germline V lookup: CDR1 LGHNA, CDR2 YSLEER. The length of the CDR3 is 13 residues. The CDR3 loop reads CASSQGQKDTQYF.

V and J are TRBV6-5 and TRBJ2-5; TCRdb indicates TRBD1, and absent DNA this call remains unverified. The CDR3 has 15 residues. Germline-derived CDR1 and CDR2 are MNHEY and SVGAGI. This CDR3 reads CASSYTGLTGETQYF.

V is TRBV5-5 and J is TRBJ2-1; checking the TCRdb D call of TRBD2 is not possible without DNA. The CDR3 spans 13 residues. The germline gives CDR1 SGHKS, CDR2 YYEKEE (reference sequence). The CDR3 spells CASTEAVYNEQFF.

This rearrangement joins TRBV4-2 to TRBJ2-3; TCRdb gives TRBD2 as the D gene, but with no DNA this cannot be confirmed. CDR1 and CDR2 (germline): LGHNA, YNFKEQ. This CDR3 region has 19 residues. The CDR3: CASSQEGTSGRAGADTQYF.

The chain couples TRBV7-8 to TRBJ2-3; lacking DNA, the TRBD1 call made by TCRdb goes unchecked. The germline V gene encodes CDR1 SGHVS and CDR2 FQNEAQ. CDR3 length: 15 residues. CDR3 protein: CASSPEGTRGDTQYF.

The chain is built from TRBV4-3 and TRBJ2-3. There are 13 residues in the CDR3. Germline CDR1 is LGHNA and CDR2 is YSLEER. This CDR3 is CASSQDSRLTQYF.

The chain recombines TRBV7-8 with TRBJ2-5; TCRdb returns TRBD1, unconfirmable since there is no DNA. CDR3 size: 16 residues. Germline V gene data show CDR1 as SGHVS and CDR2 as FQNEAQ. The chain's CDR3 is CASSLGQPRFQETQYF.

The chain couples TRBV9 to TRBJ2-7; TCRdb picks TRBD1, but there is no DNA to check that call. CDR1 and CDR2 (germline): SGDLS, YYNGEE. The CDR3 loop spans 13 amino acids. The CDR3 reads CASSVTGGYEQYF.

The gene calls are TRBV20-1 and TRBJ2-1; without DNA, the TCRdb call of TRBD2 cannot be checked. Germline-derived CDR1 and CDR2 are DFQATT and SNEGSKA (reference sequence). This CDR3 is built from 15 residues. The CDR3 region is CSARGRRLGLSEQFF.

The chain links TRBV30 to TRBJ2-7; TCRdb reports TRBD2, a call that lacks DNA to check it against. CDR1 and CDR2 (germline): GTSNPN, SVGIG (reference sequence). The CDR3 loop spans 15 amino acids. CDR3 sequence reads: CAWSVELAGPYEQYF.

The rearrangement uses TRBV5-4 and TRBJ2-3; the TRBD2 assignment by TCRdb is unverifiable without DNA. In germline, CDR1 is SGHNT, CDR2 YYREEE (reference sequence). The CDR3 sequence is 16 residues long. The chain's CDR3 is CASSKGLAAPTDTQYF.

The chain recombines TRBV6-5 with TRBJ1-1; the TRBD1 assignment by TCRdb is unverifiable without DNA. The CDR3 covers 17 residues. Germline CDR1 MNHEY, CDR2 SVGAGI. CDR3 in amino acids: CASSYTPWTGRNTEAFF.

The chain is built from TRBV9 and TRBJ2-5; no DNA is available, so the TRBD2 call from TCRdb remains unchecked. Germline V gives CDR1 SGDLS, CDR2 YYNGEE. The CDR3 length is 13 residues. CDR3 region: CASSVDAGGTQYF.